The T cell receptor beta chain described here comes from a study of technical replicates of blood from a handful of donors. Method: immunoSEQ multiplex PCR; TCRdb's copy keeps in-frame clones and lacks some. The profile covers over 75,000 clones, with around 97% appearing a single time and 0.18% taken by the ten largest. Germline V gene data show CDR1 as LGHNT and CDR2 as FRNRAP. The CDR3 has 17 residues. V shed 0 bases and J 9 bases; nucleotides not matched to a gene: 9. The TCR comes from a human donor in good health. V gene TRBV12-5 combines with J gene TRBJ1-6; 9 nucleotides align to TRBD1. Sequencing used T cells isolated from PBMCs. The CDR3 here is CASGLVRTGEMFSPLHF. As DNA, the CDR3 is TGTGCTAGTGGTTTGGTCCGGACAGGGGAAATGTTTTCACCCCTCCACTTT. Combining the CDR3 with reference TRBV12-5 and TRBJ1-6 gives the whole variable domain DARVTQTPRHKVTEMGQEVTMRCQPILGHNTVFWYRQTMMQGLELLAYFRNRAPLDDSGMPKDRFSAEMPDATLATLKIQPSEPRDSAVYFCASGLVRTGEMFSPLHFGNGTRLTVT.